Listed below are T cell receptor beta chains from one sample, sequenced in a study of blood T cells in healthy people across ages. TCRdb ran MiXCR on the 5' RACE reads and lists one entry per CDR3 protein. This sample carries hundreds of thousands of distinct CDR3 sequences, 56% of them seen once, and the ten largest clones take approximately 24%. The specimen was blood. These receptors were taken from a man aged 35 to 55 in good health. Each CDR3 is given with its conserved first and last residue. Fields, in order: D gene, CDR3 length, V gene, J gene, clone size, CDR3 DNA, CDR3 protein. The D gene is left open where the match is weak. Clone size is given for some rows only: seen once, a few or many times, or a class if the clone is expanded.

.	19	TRBV3-1	TRBJ2-1	.	TGTGCCAGCAGCCAAGGGGTCTTAGGAGGGTTACGGCCCTACAATGAGCAGTTCTTC	CASSQGVLGGLRPYNEQFF
TRBD2	16	TRBV4-1	TRBJ2-7	few	TGCGCCAGCAGCCAAGAGGGGGGGGACTTCTCCTACGAGCAGTACTTC	CASSQEGGDFSYEQYF
.	12	TRBV29-1	TRBJ2-3	once	TGCAGCGTTGCCGCTAGCACAGATACGCAGTATTTT	CSVAASTDTQYF
TRBD2	15	TRBV6-2/TRBV6-3	TRBJ2-7	few	TGTGCCAGCAGTGATGGGACTAGCGTGTCCTACGAGCAGTACTTC	CASSDGTSVSYEQYF
.	14	TRBV5-1	TRBJ2-3	.	TGCGCCAGCAGCGGCACAGGAAGCCGAGATACGCAGTATTTT	CASSGTGSRDTQYF
TRBD2	15	TRBV4-1	TRBJ2-1	few	TGCGCCAGCAGCGGTCGTAAGGCGGGAGTATCGGTGGAGTTCTTC	CASSGRKAGVSVEFF
TRBD1	14	TRBV3-1	TRBJ2-7	.	TGTGCCAGCAGCCAGGGGACAGGGAGGGATGAGCAGTACTTC	CASSQGTGRDEQYF
.	16	TRBV5-6	TRBJ2-7	.	TGTGCCAGCAGCTTGAGTGGGCAGGGCGGATCCTACGAGCAGTACTTC	CASSLSGQGGSYEQYF
.	15	TRBV6-2/TRBV6-3	TRBJ2-1	.	TGTGCCAGCAGTTACGGAACCACACTGCAGAATGAGCAGTTCTTC	CASSYGTTLQNEQFF
TRBD2	16	TRBV20-1	TRBJ2-3	.	TGCAGTACTAGAGGGGCGCCTAGCGGGAGGGCAGATACGCAGTATTTT	CSTRGAPSGRADTQYF